This entry lists 30 T cell receptor beta chains sequenced from one sample in a study of blood T cell repertoires in COVID-19. Clones were read by immunoSEQ multiplex PCR, and TCRdb kept only the in-frame ones, dropping some. The sample carries 75,000 to 100,000 clones, about four fifths recorded once. The sample was peripheral blood. These receptors were taken from a human donor in a cohort sampled during active COVID-19.

This sequence joins TRBV5-1 and TRBJ1-2; 9 bases align to TRBD1. Germline CDR1 reads SGHRS; CDR2 reads YFSETQ. J lost 4 bases, V lost 5 bases, and 6 bases had no gene match. The length of the CDR3 is 14 residues. The CDR3 is CASRLGTGFYGYTF. The CDR3 DNA follows: TGCGCCAGCAGATTAGGGACAGGGTTCTATGGCTACACCTTC.

The CDR3 is CASTLGGNNEQFF. CDR3 coding DNA: TGTGCCAGTACCCTCGGGGGGAACAATGAGCAGTTCTTC. The chain carries TRBV19 and TRBJ2-1, with 7 bases lining up with TRBD2. J gave up 5 bases and V 7 bases, and 5 bases lay outside the gene matches. Per the germline V gene, CDR1 is LNHDA and CDR2 is SQIVND (reference sequence). This CDR3 has 13 residues.

The chain joins TRBV3-1 (or the pseudogene TRBV3-2) to TRBJ2-1; possibly TRBD2 for D (6 bases). The CDR3 is 14 amino acids. The V gene lost 4 bases and the J gene lost 3 bases, with 10 bases spanning the gap. The germline V gene encodes CDR1 LGHDT and CDR2 YNNKEL (reference sequence). The DNA for the CDR3 is TGTGCCAGCAGCCCGGACTACAGCTACAATGAGCAGTTCTTC. Translation: CASSPDYSYNEQFF.

The chain carries TRBV21-1 and TRBJ2-7; TRBD2 is taken as the D call from the table, unchecked against the DNA. TRBV21-1 is an annotated pseudogene. The CDR3 loop spans 13 amino acids. The CDR3 loop is CASSNEDSYEQYF. The CDR3 DNA reads TGTGCCAGCAGCAATGAGGACTCCTACGAGCAGTACTTC.

The chain joins TRBV11-3 to TRBJ2-7, with D unclear. Per the germline V gene, CDR1 is SGHNT and CDR2 is YENEEA. V was clipped by 0 bases and J by 6 bases, with 9 bases between them. The CDR3 is made up of 13 amino acids. CDR3 nucleotides: TGTGCCAGCAGCTTAGACCCTAGAGGCGAGCAGTACTTC. Protein product: CASSLDPRGEQYF. Complete variable domain (other parts from reference TRBV11-3 and TRBJ2-7): EAGVVQSPRYKIIEKKQPVAFWCNPISGHNTLYWYLQNLGQGPELLIRYENEEAVDDSQLPKDRFSAERLKGVDSTLKIQPAELGDSAVYLCASSLDPRGEQYFGPGTRLTVT.

V gene TRBV5-1 combines with J gene TRBJ2-2; D perhaps matches TRBD2 (6 bases). V was shortened by 4 bases and J by 5 bases, with 15 bases between the two germline ends. CDR3 size: 15 residues. CDR1 and CDR2 from the germline V gene are SGHRS and YFSETQ. The chain's CDR3 is CASSTRLGGTGELFF. The DNA for the CDR3 is TGCGCCAGCAGCACCCGACTAGGCGGGACCGGGGAGCTGTTTTTT. Based on the CDR3 plus reference TRBV5-1 and TRBJ2-2, the full variable domain is KAGVTQTPRYLIKTRGQQVTLSCSPISGHRSVSWYQQTPGQGLQFLFEYFSETQRNKGNFPGRFSGRQFSNSRSEMNVSTLELGDSALYLCASSTRLGGTGELFFGEGSRLTVL.

V usage is TRBV7-9 and J usage is TRBJ1-3; possible D gene TRBD1, 5 bases. This CDR3 has 14 amino acids. V shed 5 bases and J shed 0 bases, with 8 bases lying between them. The germline V gene has CDR1 SEHNR and CDR2 FQNEAQ (reference sequence). CDR3 loop: CASSLQDSGNTIYF. The CDR3 coding sequence is TGTGCCAGCAGCCTACAGGACTCTGGAAACACCATATATTTT.

V and J are TRBV9 and TRBJ2-5, with D perhaps matching TRBD2 (6 bases). Germline V gene data show CDR1 as SGDLS and CDR2 as YYNGEE. Trimming took off 0 bases at V and 2 bases at J, with 14 bases between the two ends. The CDR3 is made up of 16 amino acids. The CDR3 is CASSVAPAGIQETQYF. DNA of the CDR3: TGTGCCAGCAGCGTAGCGCCGGCGGGAATTCAAGAGACCCAGTACTTC.

The rearrangement links TRBV29-1 to TRBJ1-2; 7 bases are a match to TRBD1. Trimming cost V 0 bases and J 5 bases; bases outside gene matches: 9. The germline gives CDR1 SQVTM, CDR2 ANQGSEA. This CDR3 contains 15 residues. The CDR3 region is CSVEDLTGERYGYTF. The CDR3 DNA is TGCAGCGTTGAAGACCTTACAGGGGAGAGATATGGCTACACCTTC.

The rearrangement uses TRBV7-8 and TRBJ2-3, with a possible D match to TRBD2 (6 bases). The CDR3 contains 15 residues. The V end lost 2 bases, the J end lost 5 bases, and 14 bases lay between the germline ends. Per germline, CDR1 SGHVS and CDR2 FQNEAQ. The CDR3 DNA follows: TGTGCCAGCAGCTTATTCCGGGTCGGGGGAGATACGCAGTATTTT. It codes for CASSLFRVGGDTQYF.

J is TRBJ1-3 and V is TRBV6-5; D perhaps matches TRBD1 (5 bases). This CDR3 spans 14 amino acids. With 6 bases removed from V and 4 bases from J, the gap between germline ends came to 13 bases. Looked up from germline, CDR1 is MNHEY and CDR2 is SVGAGI. The CDR3 DNA sequence: TGTGCCAGCAGCTCGATGGGGCGAGGAAACACCATATATTTT. Protein product: CASSSMGRGNTIYF.

This clone was found a few times. This chain joins TRBV6-1 and TRBJ1-1, with D hard to call. Germline V gives CDR1 MNHNS, CDR2 SASEGT. The CDR3 runs 15 residues. V lost 3 bases and J lost 1, with 12 bases in between. The CDR3, as DNA: TGTGCCAGCAGTGAGCCCCCGACTCGGAACACTGAAGCTTTCTTT. Its translation is CASSEPPTRNTEAFF.

The chain links TRBV5-1 to TRBJ2-2, with TRBD2 identical over 7 bases. Per germline, CDR1 SGHRS and CDR2 YFSETQ. The junction had 6 bases not matched to a gene; V was cut back by 7 bases and J by 3 bases. The CDR3 length is 14 residues. CDR3 DNA sequence: TGCGCCAGCGTACCGGGGGGTGACACCGGGGAGCTGTTTTTT. Translation: CASVPGGDTGELFF. Filled out from reference TRBV5-1 and TRBJ2-2, the complete variable domain reads KAGVTQTPRYLIKTRGQQVTLSCSPISGHRSVSWYQQTPGQGLQFLFEYFSETQRNKGNFPGRFSGRQFSNSRSEMNVSTLELGDSALYLCASVPGGDTGELFFGEGSRLTVL.

V usage is TRBV29-1 and J usage is TRBJ1-2; TRBD1 aligns across 10 bases. The germline CDR1 and CDR2 sequences are SQVTM and ANQGSEA. J gave up 1 base and V 6 bases, and 2 bases lay outside the gene matches. This CDR3 comprises 13 residues. The CDR3 DNA sequence: TGCAGCGTGACAGGGGGCCTTAACTATGGCTACACCTTC. Translated: CSVTGGLNYGYTF.

V and J are TRBV19 and TRBJ2-1, with a possible D match to TRBD1 (7 bases). V was shortened by 6 bases and J by 0 bases, with 24 bases between the two germline ends. This CDR3 spans 19 amino acids. Germline CDR1 reads LNHDA; CDR2 reads SQIVND (reference sequence). The CDR3, as DNA: TGTGCCAGTAGGGAGGAGGGACAGTCACCCCCCAGCTCCTACAATGAGCAGTTCTTC. Protein: CASREEGQSPPSSYNEQFF.

The gene calls are TRBV19 and TRBJ1-2; TRBD1 aligns across 7 bases. The J segment lost 7 bases and the V segment lost 8 bases, leaving 10 bases of the junction unmatched. Germline V CDR1 and CDR2: LNHDA, SQIVND (reference sequence). This CDR3 spans 13 amino acids. This CDR3 is CASDITGATGYTF. DNA of the CDR3: TGTGCCAGTGATATCACAGGGGCGACTGGCTACACCTTC. The full variable domain, completed using reference TRBV19 and TRBJ1-2, is DGGITQSPKYLFRKEGQNVTLSCEQNLNHDAMYWYRQDPGQGLRLIYYSQIVNDFQKGDIAEGYSVSREKKESFPLTVTSAQKNPTAFYLCASDITGATGYTFGSGTRLTVV.

The chain links TRBV19 to TRBJ1-2, with D maybe TRBD1 (6 bases). CDR3 length: 15 amino acids. From germline, CDR1 is LNHDA and CDR2 SQIVND (reference sequence). Trimming shortened V by 3 bases and J by 2 bases, and 13 bases separated the two germline ends. The CDR3 nucleotides read TGTGCCAGTAGTATTTACAGGGCAGACAACTATGGCTACACCTTC. Encoded protein: CASSIYRADNYGYTF.

The chain carries TRBV18 and TRBJ2-3; a weak D match, TRBD1 (6 bases). CDR3 length: 13 amino acids. Germline-derived CDR1 and CDR2 are KGHSH and LQKENI. Trimming removed 3 bases at V and 2 bases at J, with 6 bases between. CDR3 residues: CASSPGATDTQYF. The CDR3, as DNA: TGTGCCAGCTCACCGGGGGCCACAGATACGCAGTATTTT. Looking up the rest from reference TRBV18 and TRBJ2-3 gives the full variable domain: NAGVMQNPRHLVRRRGQEARLRCSPMKGHSHVYWYRQLPEEGLKFMVYLQKENIIDESGMPKERFSAEFPKEGPSILRIQQVVRGDSAAYFCASSPGATDTQYFGPGTRLTVL.

This sequence joins TRBV6-2 or TRBV6-3 and TRBJ1-1; TRBD1 aligns across 9 bases. The CDR3 length is 14 residues. V lost 5 bases, J lost 0 bases, and 1 base stayed unmatched. Germline lookup yields CDR1 MNHEY and CDR2 SVGEGT. The CDR3 coding sequence is TGTGCCAGCAGTGGACAGGGGATGAACACTGAAGCTTTCTTT. Its translation: CASSGQGMNTEAFF.

The chain recombines TRBV5-1 with TRBJ2-7, with 12 bases fitting TRBD2. V gave up 3 bases and J gave up 0 bases; unmatched junction bases: 7. The germline V gene has CDR1 SGHRS and CDR2 YFSETQ. The CDR3 loop spans 17 amino acids. For the CDR3, the DNA is TGCGCCAGCAGCTCCGGACTAGCGGGACCAAGCTCCTACGAGCAGTACTTC. This codes for CASSSGLAGPSSYEQYF.

The gene calls are TRBV5-1 and TRBJ1-1; D might be TRBD1 (5 bases). V lost 0 bases to trimming and J lost 3 bases, with 12 bases between them. There are 15 residues in the CDR3. CDR1 is SGHRS and CDR2 is YFSETQ in the germline V gene. In nucleotides, the CDR3 is TGCGCCAGCAGCTTGGGCGGGGGGTCGGACACTGAAGCTTTCTTT. Translated: CASSLGGGSDTEAFF.

This clone was counted between two and nine times. The genes are TRBV25-1 and TRBJ2-7; weak D call: TRBD2 (6 bases). CDR3 length: 13 residues. CDR1 is MGHDK, CDR2 SYGVNS, per germline. V gave up 1 base and J gave up 7 bases, with 11 bases separating them. The CDR3 is CASSELGGWEQYF. The DNA for the CDR3 is TGTGCCAGCAGTGAATTAGGAGGGTGGGAGCAGTACTTC.

V usage is TRBV2 and J usage is TRBJ2-3; 11 nucleotides agree with TRBD2. This CDR3 spans 15 amino acids. CDR1 is SNHLY, CDR2 FYNNEI, per germline. V lost 5 bases to trimming and J lost 2 bases; unmatched junction nucleotides: 3. The CDR3 bases are TGTGCCAGCAGTCAACTAGCGGGGGTCACAGATACGCAGTATTTT. Its translation: CASSQLAGVTDTQYF.

The chain employs TRBV28 and TRBJ1-1; D unresolved. From germline, CDR1 is MDHEN and CDR2 SYDVKM. V was trimmed by 8 bases and J by 4 bases, leaving 14 bases between them. This CDR3 spans 13 amino acids. CDR3 DNA: TGTGCCAGCGTTTTTCGGGGAGGCACTGAAGCTTTCTTT. As protein: CASVFRGGTEAFF.

The gene calls are TRBV6-6 and TRBJ2-7, with TRBD2 identical over 7 bases. Losses at the gene ends were 2 bases for V and 0 bases for J; bases not matched to a gene: 4. The germline V gene has CDR1 MNHNY and CDR2 SVGAGI (reference sequence). CDR3 length: 15 amino acids. In DNA form, the CDR3 reads TGTGCCAGCAGTTACCTGTGGGGGGGCTCCTACGAGCAGTACTTC. Its translation is CASSYLWGGSYEQYF.

This clone was recorded at least ten times. The rearrangement uses TRBV12-3 or TRBV12-4 and TRBJ1-2; 7 positions match TRBD1. This CDR3 has 12 amino acids. The J segment lost 8 bases and the V segment lost 6 bases, leaving 6 bases of the junction unmatched. CDR3 coding DNA: TGTGCCAGCAGATCCCGGGACAGCGGCTACACCTTC. This sequence encodes CASRSRDSGYTF.

The V gene is TRBV7-2, the J gene TRBJ1-6; D is unresolved. CDR1 and CDR2 from the germline V gene are SGHTA and FQGNSA. The ends were cut back, 1 base at V and 10 bases at J, with 8 bases in the middle. This CDR3 has 13 residues. The CDR3 nucleotides are TGTGCCAGCAGCTTAGTGCCGGGGTCACCCCTCCACTTT. Its protein product is CASSLVPGSPLHF.

This clone appeared a single time. One junction end disagrees with the germline gene, perhaps due to a read error. V and J are TRBV7-7 and TRBJ2-2; TRBD1 might be the D (5 bases). The germline V gene has CDR1 SSHAT and CDR2 FNYEAQ (reference sequence). This CDR3 has 13 residues. For the CDR3, the DNA is TGTGCTAGCAGCTCCGAAGGGGCCGGGGAGCTGTTTTTT. Its protein product is CASSSEGAGELFF.

The chain combines TRBV29-1 with TRBJ1-5; TRBD1 matches 8 bases. J gave up 0 bases and V 7 bases, and 2 bases lay outside the gene matches. CDR1 and CDR2 from the germline V gene are SQVTM and ANQGSEA. The CDR3 consists of 13 residues. CDR3 residues: CSAGQGSNQPQHF. CDR3 nucleotide sequence: TGCAGCGCAGGACAGGGTAGCAATCAGCCCCAGCATTTT.

This clone turned up a few times. V and J are TRBV19 and TRBJ2-7; a possible D gene is TRBD1 (5 bases). This CDR3 is 15 amino acids long. Between the trimmed V and J ends, which lost 5 bases and 1 base, there was a span of 15 bases. Germline V lookup: CDR1 LNHDA, CDR2 SQIVND (reference sequence). The CDR3 protein is CASSWKGIESYEQYF. The DNA for the CDR3 is TGTGCCAGTAGTTGGAAGGGGATCGAATCCTACGAGCAGTACTTC.